One sample yielded the 18 T cell receptor beta chains listed below, sequenced in a study of T cell repertoires in cytomegalovirus infection. MiXCR, run by TCRdb on the reads, gives a single entry per CDR3 protein. The table shows roughly 240,000 distinct CDR3 sequences, with around 6.4% occurring only once. The material sequenced was PBMCs. The receptors come from a human donor in good health (CMV status not recorded). Some clones in this sample may be carry-over from other donors' samples.

Ten or more counts support this clonotype. V is TRBV4-3 and J is TRBJ1-1, with TRBD1 matching over 7 bases. CDR1 is LGHNA, CDR2 YSLEER, per germline. V shed 2 bases, J shed 8 bases, and the junction held 8 bases outside the gene matches. This CDR3 has 14 residues. The CDR3 region is CASSQTMGQQEAFF. For the CDR3, the DNA is TGCGCCAGCAGCCAAACCATGGGACAGCAGGAAGCTTTCTTT.

This clonotype was counted ten times or more. The V call is TRBV4-1, the J call TRBJ2-3, with TRBD1 identical over 10 bases. The CDR3 is 15 amino acids. Germline CDR1 reads MGHRA; CDR2 reads YSYEKL. V dropped 4 bases and J dropped 4; count of bases not matched to a gene: 5. The CDR3 nucleotides are TGCGCCAGCAGCCTCGACAGGGGGCGACCAGATACGCAGTATTTT. As protein: CASSLDRGRPDTQYF.

The V and J genes are TRBV20-1 and TRBJ2-1; 8 nucleotides match TRBD2. Per the germline V gene, CDR1 is DFQATT and CDR2 is SNEGSKA (reference sequence). The trim removed 0 bases at V and 9 bases at J, leaving 13 bases unmatched. The CDR3 is 16 amino acids. CDR3 coding DNA: TGCAGTGCTAGAGATCTGGTGCGGGGGGTCGCCGGTGAGCAGTTCTTC. Amino acid sequence: CSARDLVRGVAGEQFF.

The sample holds many counts of this clonotype. The gene calls are TRBV28 and TRBJ1-3, with D hard to call. This CDR3 has 15 residues. CDR1 is MDHEN, CDR2 SYDVKM, per germline. The germline V and J ends were trimmed by 3 bases and 0 bases, with 9 bases remaining between them. The CDR3: CASSFRLISGNTIYF. In DNA, the CDR3 is TGTGCCAGCAGTTTTAGGTTGATCTCTGGAAACACCATATATTTT.

In its sample, this clonotype was seen many times. The CDR3 bases are TGCAGTGCTAGAGGATCTTCCACGGGCCTGACTTTC. It yields the protein CSARGSSTGLTF. The chain is built from TRBV20-1 and TRBJ2-6; D uncertain. Germline V gene data show CDR1 as DFQATT and CDR2 as SNEGSKA (reference sequence). Trimming removed 1 base at V and 15 bases at J, with 13 bases between. The CDR3 is 12 residues long.

This clonotype was observed a handful of times. The CDR3 DNA reads as TGTGCCAGCAGTGTTCGACAGGGTTCACCCCTCCACTTT. It encodes CASSVRQGSPLHF. The chain carries TRBV12-3 or TRBV12-4 and TRBJ1-6; 7 bases line up with TRBD1. The CDR3 sequence is 13 residues long. With V trimmed by 5 bases and J by 9 bases, 4 bases remained unmatched.

There are many counts of this clonotype. An end of the junction does not agree with germline; a read error may underlie this. The J gene is TRBJ2-1, the V gene TRBV29-1, with D hard to call. The CDR3 extends over 8 amino acids. CDR1 is SQVTM, CDR2 ANQGSEA, per germline. CDR3 bases: TGCAGCGTTGAAGGGGGTAGTTTC. Protein product: CSVEGGSF.

This clonotype occurred many times. This chain links TRBV25-1 with TRBJ1-6; no definite D call. V gave up 0 bases and J gave up 5 bases, with 14 bases separating them. The CDR3 consists of 17 residues. Germline CDR1 and CDR2: MGHDK and SYGVNS. CDR3 sequence: CASSEYPAGKDNSPLHF. CDR3 DNA: TGTGCCAGCAGTGAATACCCAGCCGGGAAAGATAATTCACCCCTCCACTTT.

This clonotype was seen many times. V is TRBV6-6 and J is TRBJ1-1, with D possibly being TRBD1 (6 bases). The length of the CDR3 is 15 residues. Germline V gives CDR1 MNHNY, CDR2 SVGAGI (reference sequence). V dropped 6 bases and J dropped 1 base, with 15 bases sitting between them. The CDR3 loop reads CASRGPGHENTEAFF. CDR3 bases: TGTGCCAGCAGGGGACCGGGACACGAGAACACTGAAGCTTTCTTT.

At least ten counts were recorded for this clonotype. This sequence joins TRBV20-1 and TRBJ1-1, with 7 bases aligning to TRBD1. Germline V lookup: CDR1 DFQATT, CDR2 SNEGSKA (reference sequence). V dropped 6 bases and J dropped 1; count of bases not matched to a gene: 5. The CDR3 extends over 13 amino acids. The CDR3 spells CSATQGRNTEAFF. As DNA, the CDR3 is TGCAGTGCCACACAGGGGAGGAACACTGAAGCTTTCTTT.

About this clonotype: One base away lies a much larger clone, so this may be a sequencing read error. The chain is built from TRBV24-1 and TRBJ2-5, with D possibly being TRBD2 (5 bases). Per the germline V gene, CDR1 is KGHDR and CDR2 is SFDVKD. This CDR3 contains 13 residues. CDR3 sequence: CATSEGSQENQYF. In DNA, the CDR3 is TGTGCCACCAGTGAAGGGAGCCAAGAGAACCAGTACTTC.

There are many counts of this clonotype. This chain connects TRBV9 to TRBJ1-1; tentatively, D is TRBD1 (6 bases). Trimming cost V 1 base and J 1 base, with 8 bases left between them. This CDR3 spans 14 amino acids. Germline V gives CDR1 SGDLS, CDR2 YYNGEE. CDR3 loop: CASSVSGANTEAFF. The CDR3 bases are TGTGCCAGCAGCGTATCGGGGGCGAACACTGAAGCTTTCTTT.

The sample holds many counts of this clonotype. Being one base from a much bigger clone, this may be a read error. The chain links TRBV7-2 to TRBJ2-5; 15 bases fit TRBD2. Germline loops: CDR1 SGHTA, CDR2 FQGNSA. V shed 5 bases and J 4 bases; nucleotides not matched to a gene: 2. The CDR3 totals 15 residues. CDR3 sequence reads: CASSGLAGGGETQYF. CDR3 nucleotides: TGTGCCAGCAGCGGACTAGCGGGGGGGGGAGAGACCCAGTACTTC.

This clonotype was detected ten times or more. The V and J genes are TRBV7-2 and TRBJ2-5; 10 bases match TRBD1. Trimming removed 6 bases from V and 4 bases from J; junction bases left unmatched: 5. The CDR3 extends over 14 amino acids. CDR1 SGHTA and CDR2 FQGNSA come from the germline V gene. The DNA of the CDR3 is TGTGCCAGCAGTTTCGGGACAGGGGCAGAGACCCAGTACTTC. It specifies CASSFGTGAETQYF.

This clonotype was observed a few times. This chain uses TRBV20-1 with TRBJ1-1; no definite D call. The CDR3 extends over 12 amino acids. Germline CDR1 is DFQATT and CDR2 is SNEGSKA (reference sequence). V was shortened by 3 bases and J by 0 bases, with 5 bases between the two germline ends. The CDR3 DNA reads TGCAGTGCTAGGAGGCTGAACACTGAAGCTTTCTTT. Translated: CSARRLNTEAFF.

This chain connects TRBV7-2 to TRBJ1-1, with D hard to call. CDR3 length: 16 amino acids. Trimming took 4 bases from V and 0 from J, leaving 15 bases between them. Looked up from germline, CDR1 is SGHTA and CDR2 is FQGNSA. DNA of the CDR3: TGTGCCAGCAGCTCACCGAGTGGGGTCTTGAACACTGAAGCTTTCTTT. Protein sequence: CASSSPSGVLNTEAFF. The full variable domain, rest sourced from reference TRBV7-2 and TRBJ1-1, is GAGVSQSPSNKVTEKGKDVELRCDPISGHTALYWYRQSLGQGLEFLIYFQGNSAPDKSGLPSDRFSAERTGGSVSTLTIQRTQQEDSAVYLCASSSPSGVLNTEAFFGQGTRLTVV.

This clonotype was counted at least ten times. The rearrangement links TRBV20-1 to TRBJ1-1, with D unclear. The germline gives CDR1 DFQATT, CDR2 SNEGSKA (reference sequence). The length of the CDR3 is 14 residues. Between the trimmed V and J ends, which lost 3 bases and 3 bases, there was a span of 14 bases. CDR3 in amino acids: CSARASRSDTEAFF. The CDR3 nucleotides are TGCAGTGCTAGGGCCTCCCGGTCGGACACTGAAGCTTTCTTT.

As for this clonotype: Given a much more abundant clone one base away, this may be a read error. The chain uses TRBV29-1 and TRBJ1-1, with D maybe TRBD1 (5 bases). This CDR3 has 13 amino acids. The germline CDR1 and CDR2 sequences are SQVTM and ANQGSEA. V was pared by 4 bases and J by 3 bases, with 12 bases between. The CDR3 DNA sequence: TGCAGCGTTGTGGGGGGAGGGTACACTGAAGCTTTCTTT. Translated, it gives CSVVGGGYTEAFF.